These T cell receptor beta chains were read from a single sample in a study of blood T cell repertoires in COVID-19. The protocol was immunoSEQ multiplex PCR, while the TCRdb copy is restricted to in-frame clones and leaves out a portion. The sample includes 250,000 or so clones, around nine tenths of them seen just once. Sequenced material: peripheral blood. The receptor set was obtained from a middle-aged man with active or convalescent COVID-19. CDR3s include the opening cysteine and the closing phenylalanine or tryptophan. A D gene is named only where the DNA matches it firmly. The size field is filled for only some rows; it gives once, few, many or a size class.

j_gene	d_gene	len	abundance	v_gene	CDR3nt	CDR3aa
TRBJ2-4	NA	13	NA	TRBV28	TGTGCCAGCAGTTTCCCAGCGTTAAACATTCAGTACTTC	CASSFPALNIQYF
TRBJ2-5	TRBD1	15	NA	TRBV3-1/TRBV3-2	TGTGCCAGCAGCCCCGGGACAGGGACAGGAGAGACCCAGTACTTC	CASSPGTGTGETQYF
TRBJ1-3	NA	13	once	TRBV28	TGTGCCAGCAGTTTCGGTTCTGGAAACACCATATATTTT	CASSFGSGNTIYF
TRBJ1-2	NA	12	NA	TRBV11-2	TGTGCCAGCAGCTCCGAGAGCTATGGCTACACCTTC	CASSSESYGYTF
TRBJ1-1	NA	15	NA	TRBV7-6	TGTGCCAGCAGCTTAGGGGGCTACATGAACACTGAAGCTTTCTTT	CASSLGGYMNTEAFF
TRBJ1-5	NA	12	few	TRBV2	TGTGCCAGCAGAGCCTGGTTGAAGCCCCAGCATTTT	CASRAWLKPQHF
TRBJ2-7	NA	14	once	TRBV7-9	TGTGCCAGCAGCCTGACGACTAGCTCCTACGAGCAGTACTTC	CASSLTTSSYEQYF
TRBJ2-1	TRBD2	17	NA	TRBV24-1	TGTGCCACCAGTGCCCTAGCGGGAGCCACTGCACGGAATGAGCAGTTCTTC	CATSALAGATARNEQFF
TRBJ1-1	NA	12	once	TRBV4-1	TGCGCCAGCAGCCATCAGAACACTGAAGCTTTCTTT	CASSHQNTEAFF
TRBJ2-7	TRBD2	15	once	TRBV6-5	TGTGCCAGCAGTTACTCGGGGACTAGCGGCTACGAGCAGTACTTC	CASSYSGTSGYEQYF
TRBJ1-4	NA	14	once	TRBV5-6	TGTGCCAGCAGCTTGTTCGTGAGTGAGGAAAAACTGTTTTTT	CASSLFVSEEKLFF
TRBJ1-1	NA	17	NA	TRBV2	TGTGCCAACGCAAAGGACAGTTTGGGGCCCCTGAACACTGAAGCTTTCTTT	CANAKDSLGPLNTEAFF
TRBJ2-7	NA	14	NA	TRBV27	TGTGCCAGCAGTACCCCGGGACAAACCTACGAGCAGTACTTC	CASSTPGQTYEQYF
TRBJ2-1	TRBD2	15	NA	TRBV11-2	TGTGCCAGCAGCCTACAGCGGGAGGCCTTCAATGAGCAGTTCTTC	CASSLQREAFNEQFF
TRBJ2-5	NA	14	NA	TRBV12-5	TGTGCTAGTGGTGTGGACAGTGCTGGAGAGACCCAGTACTTC	CASGVDSAGETQYF
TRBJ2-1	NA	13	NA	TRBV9	TGTGCCAGCAGCCCCTTGCGGGACAATGAGCAGTTCTTC	CASSPLRDNEQFF
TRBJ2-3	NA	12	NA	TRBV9	TGTGCCAGCAGCCAAGGGGGAGATACGCAGTATTTT	CASSQGGDTQYF
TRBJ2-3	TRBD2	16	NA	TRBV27	TGTGCCACGTGGACCCTAGGGACTAGCGGCACAGATACGCAGTATTTT	CATWTLGTSGTDTQYF
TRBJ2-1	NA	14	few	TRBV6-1	TGTGCCAGCAGTGAAAATCAGGGGAGTGGATGGCAGTTCTTC	CASSENQGSGWQFF
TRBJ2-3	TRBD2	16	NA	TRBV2	TGTGCCAGCAGTGAAGGAATAGCGGGGGGCCTAAGCGCGCAGTATTTT	CASSEGIAGGLSAQYF
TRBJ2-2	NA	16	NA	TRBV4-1	TGCGCCAGCAGCCAAATGCCTCACAGGAACACCGGGGAGCTGTTTTTT	CASSQMPHRNTGELFF
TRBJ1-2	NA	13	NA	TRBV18	TGTGCCAGCTCAAGTGACACTAACTATGGCTACACCTTC	CASSSDTNYGYTF
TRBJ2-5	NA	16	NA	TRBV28	TGTGCCAGCAGTTTCGGGTCTGGAGTATCGGGAGAGACCCAGTACTTC	CASSFGSGVSGETQYF
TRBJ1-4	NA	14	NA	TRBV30	TGTGCCTGGTGCTCGGGGGTCACTCATGAAAAACTGTTTTTT	CAWCSGVTHEKLFF
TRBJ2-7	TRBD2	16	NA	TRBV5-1	TGCGCCAGCAGCTATAGCGGGGGTCCAAGCTCCTACGAGCAGTACTTC	CASSYSGGPSSYEQYF
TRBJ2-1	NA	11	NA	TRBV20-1	TGCAGTGTCTTGGGGCCGAATGAGCAGTTCTTC	CSVLGPNEQFF
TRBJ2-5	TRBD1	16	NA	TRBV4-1	TGCGCCAGCAGCCACCCTCCACAGGGGGGTCAAGAGACCCAGTACTTC	CASSHPPQGGQETQYF
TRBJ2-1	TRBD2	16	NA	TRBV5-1	TGCGCCAGCAGCCGGACTAGCGGGATAACTTACAATGAGCAGTTCTTC	CASSRTSGITYNEQFF
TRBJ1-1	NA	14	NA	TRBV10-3	TGTGCCATCAGTGGGCCAGGGGTGAACACTGAAGCTTTCTTT	CAISGPGVNTEAFF
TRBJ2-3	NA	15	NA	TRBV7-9	TGTGCCAGCAGCTTGATCGGGCAGGGGAAAGCTGCGCAGTATTTT	CASSLIGQGKAAQYF
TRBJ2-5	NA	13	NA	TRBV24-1	TGTGCCACCAGAAAAGGGGACACAGAGACCCAGTACTTC	CATRKGDTETQYF
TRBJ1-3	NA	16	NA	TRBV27	TGTGCCAGCAGTTTATCTTTCCCAGGGGCCGGAAACACCATATATTTT	CASSLSFPGAGNTIYF